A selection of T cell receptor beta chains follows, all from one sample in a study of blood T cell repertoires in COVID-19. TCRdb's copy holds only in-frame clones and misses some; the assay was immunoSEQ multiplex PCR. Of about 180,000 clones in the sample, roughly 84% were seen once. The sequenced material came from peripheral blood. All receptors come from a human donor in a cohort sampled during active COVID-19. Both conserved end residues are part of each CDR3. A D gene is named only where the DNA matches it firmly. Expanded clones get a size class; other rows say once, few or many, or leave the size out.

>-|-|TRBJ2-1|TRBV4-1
CASSYVSGGREQFF
TGCGCCAGCAGCTACGTATCAGGAGGGCGTGAGCAGTTCTTC
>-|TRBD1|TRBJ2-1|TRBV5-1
CASSLGGTGTMNEQFF
TGCGCCAGCAGCTTGGGGGGGACAGGGACCATGAATGAGCAGTTCTTC
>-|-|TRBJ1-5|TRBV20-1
CSASGQPQHF
TGCAGTGCTAGCGGTCAGCCCCAGCATTTT
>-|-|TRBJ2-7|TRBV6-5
CASSPGAEQYF
TGTGCCAGCAGTCCCGGTGCCGAGCAGTACTTC
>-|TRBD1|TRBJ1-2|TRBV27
CASSTNMDRTRYGYTF
TGTGCCAGCAGTACCAACATGGACAGGACGCGCTATGGCTACACCTTC
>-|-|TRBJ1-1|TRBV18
CASSPPRQTEAFF
TGTGCCAGCTCACCACCGCGGCAAACTGAAGCTTTCTTT
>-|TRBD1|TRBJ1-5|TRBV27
CASSLQGVREPQHF
TGTGCCAGCAGTTTACAGGGGGTAAGGGAGCCCCAGCATTTT
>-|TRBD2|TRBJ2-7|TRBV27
CASSLSGRANAYEQYF
TGTGCCAGCAGTTTAAGCGGGAGGGCCAACGCCTACGAGCAGTACTTC
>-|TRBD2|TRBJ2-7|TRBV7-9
CASSPGRGRSYEQYF
TGTGCCAGCAGCCCGGGGAGGGGCAGGTCCTACGAGCAGTACTTC
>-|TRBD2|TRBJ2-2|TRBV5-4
CASSLGGLASLGELFF
TGTGCCAGCAGCTTGGGGGGACTAGCGTCCTTAGGGGAGCTGTTTTTT
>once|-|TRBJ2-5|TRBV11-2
CASSLIHSGRESQYF
TGTGCCAGCAGCTTGATCCACTCGGGGCGGGAATCCCAGTACTTC
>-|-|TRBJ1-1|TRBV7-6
CASSFQGTEAFF
TGTGCCAGCAGCTTCCAGGGTACTGAAGCTTTCTTT
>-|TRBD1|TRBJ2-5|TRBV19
CASSIDRGRQETQYF
TGTGCCAGTAGTATAGACAGGGGGCGACAAGAGACCCAGTACTTC
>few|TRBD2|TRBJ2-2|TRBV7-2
CASSPGGLAGDTGELFF
TGTGCCAGCAGCCCAGGGGGACTAGCGGGTGACACCGGGGAGCTGTTTTTT
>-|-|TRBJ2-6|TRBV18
CASSRQGLSDPSGANVLTF
TGTGCCAGCTCTCGGCAGGGGCTCTCGGACCCCTCTGGGGCCAACGTCCTGACTTTC
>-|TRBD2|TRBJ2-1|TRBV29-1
CSVASGRLGDNEQFF
TGCAGCGTTGCTAGCGGAAGGCTCGGAGACAATGAGCAGTTCTTC
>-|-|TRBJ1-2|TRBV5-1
CASSSGGDYGYTF
TGCGCCAGCAGCTCCGGGGGGGACTATGGCTACACCTTC
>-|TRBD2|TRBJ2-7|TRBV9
CASSARSGTHVEQYF
TGTGCCAGCAGCGCGCGTAGCGGGACGCACGTCGAGCAGTACTTC
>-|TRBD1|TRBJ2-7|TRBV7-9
CASSYGQGTPYEQYF
TGTGCCAGCAGCTACGGACAGGGGACTCCCTACGAGCAGTACTTC
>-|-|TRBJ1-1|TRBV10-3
CAISEPGQNTEAFF
TGTGCCATCAGTGAGCCAGGACAGAACACTGAAGCTTTCTTT
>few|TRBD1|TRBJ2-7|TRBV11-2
CASSSVGRDSSYEQYF
TGTGCCAGCAGCTCTGTGGGTCGGGACAGCTCCTACGAGCAGTACTTC
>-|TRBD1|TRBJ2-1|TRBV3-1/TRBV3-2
CASSQPGTGGYNEQFF
TGTGCCAGCAGCCAACCCGGGACAGGGGGCTACAATGAGCAGTTCTTC
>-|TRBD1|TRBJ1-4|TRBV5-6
CASSSQDRDAGEKLFF
TGTGCCAGCAGCTCGCAAGACAGGGACGCCGGTGAAAAACTGTTTTTT
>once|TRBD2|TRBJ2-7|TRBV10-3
CAIRTSGGEQYF
TGTGCCATCAGGACTAGCGGGGGCGAGCAGTACTTC
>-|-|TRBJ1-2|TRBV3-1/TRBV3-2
CASSQVGDYGYTF
TGTGCCAGCAGCCAGGTAGGGGACTATGGCTACACCTTC
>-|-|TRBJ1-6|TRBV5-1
CASSLGQASGASSYNSPLHF
TGCGCCAGCAGCTTGGGACAGGCTTCGGGCGCAAGCTCCTATAATTCACCCCTCCACTTT
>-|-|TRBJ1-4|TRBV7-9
CASTLPPLGASEKLFF
TGTGCCAGCACCTTACCTCCTTTGGGGGCTAGTGAAAAACTGTTTTTT
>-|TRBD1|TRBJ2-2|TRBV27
CASTGQERTPGELFF
TGTGCCAGCACCGGACAGGAGAGGACCCCCGGGGAGCTGTTTTTT
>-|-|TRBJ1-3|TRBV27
CASSKAGGNTIYF
TGTGCCAGCAGTAAGGCAGGGGGAAACACCATATATTTT
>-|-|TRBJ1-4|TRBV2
CASTETEALGEKLFF
TGTGCCAGCACCGAAACGGAGGCGCTGGGTGAAAAACTGTTTTTT
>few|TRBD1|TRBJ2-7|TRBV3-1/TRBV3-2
CASSDRQGNYEQYF
TGTGCCAGCAGCGACCGACAGGGAAATTACGAGCAGTACTTC
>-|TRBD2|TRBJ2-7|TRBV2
CASTYLAGSYEQYF
TGTGCCAGCACCTACCTAGCGGGATCCTACGAGCAGTACTTC
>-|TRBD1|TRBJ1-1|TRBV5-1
CASSLGDRGSEAFF
TGCGCCAGCAGCTTAGGGGACAGGGGATCGGAAGCTTTCTTT
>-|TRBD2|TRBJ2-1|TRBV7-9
CASSLDTLKAGGNYNEQFF
TGTGCCAGCAGTCTAGATACACTTAAAGCGGGAGGGAACTACAATGAGCAGTTCTTC
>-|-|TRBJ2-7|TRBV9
CASSVDVGSGPYEQYF
TGTGCCAGCAGCGTAGACGTGGGGAGCGGACCCTACGAGCAGTACTTC
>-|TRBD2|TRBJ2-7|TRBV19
CASSGLAGALGDEQYF
TGTGCCAGTAGCGGACTAGCGGGAGCTCTGGGGGACGAGCAGTACTTC
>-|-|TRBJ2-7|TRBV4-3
CASSQERSFTYEQYF
TGCGCCAGCAGCCAAGAGCGGAGTTTCACCTACGAGCAGTACTTC
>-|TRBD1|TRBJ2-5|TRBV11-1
CASGTGTGGLETQYF
TGTGCCAGCGGTACCGGGACAGGGGGATTAGAGACCCAGTACTTC
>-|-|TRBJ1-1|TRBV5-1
CASSLDQVNTEAFF
TGCGCCAGCAGCTTGGATCAGGTGAACACTGAAGCTTTCTTT
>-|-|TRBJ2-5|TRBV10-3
CAISEPGGRQETQYF
TGTGCCATCAGTGAACCCGGGGGGCGACAAGAGACCCAGTACTTC
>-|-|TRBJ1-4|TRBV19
CASSPKTVGSEKLFF
TGTGCCAGTAGCCCTAAGACAGTCGGGAGTGAAAAACTGTTTTTT
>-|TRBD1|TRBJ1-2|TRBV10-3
CAISGRQGDGYTF
TGTGCCATCAGTGGGAGACAGGGGGATGGCTACACCTTC
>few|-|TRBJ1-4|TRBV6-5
CASRTGLNEKLFF
TGTGCCAGCAGAACAGGGCTTAATGAAAAACTGTTTTTT
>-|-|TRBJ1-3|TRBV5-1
CASSPFKFEGRDGNTIYF
TGCGCCAGCAGCCCCTTTAAATTTGAAGGGAGAGATGGAAACACCATATATTTT
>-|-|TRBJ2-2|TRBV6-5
CASSDSGAPGELFF
TGTGCCAGCAGTGACTCAGGGGCTCCCGGGGAGCTGTTTTTT
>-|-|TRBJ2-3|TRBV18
CASSRAGWPDTQYF
TGTGCCAGCTCACGGGCAGGGTGGCCAGATACGCAGTATTTT
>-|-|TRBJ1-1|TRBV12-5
CASGWPRGLPAEAFF
TGTGCTAGTGGCTGGCCAAGGGGCTTACCCGCTGAAGCTTTCTTT
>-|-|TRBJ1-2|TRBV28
CASSLSLTPDGYTF
TGTGCCAGCAGTTTAAGCCTAACCCCCGATGGCTACACCTTC
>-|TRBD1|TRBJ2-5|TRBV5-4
CASSDHRGGETQYF
TGTGCCAGCAGCGACCACAGGGGCGGGGAGACCCAGTACTTC
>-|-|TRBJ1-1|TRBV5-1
CASSLQDNTEAFF
TGCGCCAGCAGTTTACAGGATAACACTGAAGCTTTCTTT
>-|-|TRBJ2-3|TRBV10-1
CASSESWTDYTDTQYF
TGCGCCAGCAGTGAGTCATGGACGGACTACACAGATACGCAGTATTTT
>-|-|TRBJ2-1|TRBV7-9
CASSLYQGRREQFF
TGTGCCAGCAGCTTATACCAGGGGCGGAGGGAGCAGTTCTTC
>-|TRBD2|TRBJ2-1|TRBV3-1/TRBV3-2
CASSHRTGLAGIGEQFF
TGTGCCAGCAGCCACCGAACGGGACTAGCGGGGATAGGTGAGCAGTTCTTC
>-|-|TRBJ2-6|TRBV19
CASSIAVSGANVLTF
TGTGCCAGTAGTATAGCTGTCTCTGGGGCCAACGTCCTGACTTTC
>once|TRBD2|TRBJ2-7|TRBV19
CASSILGTSGSYEQYF
TGTGCCAGTAGTATTCTGGGGACTAGCGGTTCCTACGAGCAGTACTTC